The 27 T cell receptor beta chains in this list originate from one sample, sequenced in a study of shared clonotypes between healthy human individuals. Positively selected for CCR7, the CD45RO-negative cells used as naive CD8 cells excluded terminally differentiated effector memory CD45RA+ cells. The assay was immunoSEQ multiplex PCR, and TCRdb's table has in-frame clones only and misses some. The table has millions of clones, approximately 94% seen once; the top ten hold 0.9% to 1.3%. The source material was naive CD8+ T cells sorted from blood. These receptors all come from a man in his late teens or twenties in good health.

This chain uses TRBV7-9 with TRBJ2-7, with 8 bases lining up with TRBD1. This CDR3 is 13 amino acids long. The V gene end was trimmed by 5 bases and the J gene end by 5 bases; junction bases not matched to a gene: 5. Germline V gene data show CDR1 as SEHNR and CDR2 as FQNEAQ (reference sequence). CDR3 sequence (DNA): TGTGCCAGCAGCCTGACAGGGGCTAACGAGCAGTACTTC. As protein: CASSLTGANEQYF.

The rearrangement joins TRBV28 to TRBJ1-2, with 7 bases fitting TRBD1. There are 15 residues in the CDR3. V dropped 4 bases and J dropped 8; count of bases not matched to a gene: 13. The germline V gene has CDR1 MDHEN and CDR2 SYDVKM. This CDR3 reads CASSSVDRALRGYTF. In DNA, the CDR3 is TGTGCCAGCAGTTCCGTCGACAGGGCCCTTAGAGGCTACACCTTC.

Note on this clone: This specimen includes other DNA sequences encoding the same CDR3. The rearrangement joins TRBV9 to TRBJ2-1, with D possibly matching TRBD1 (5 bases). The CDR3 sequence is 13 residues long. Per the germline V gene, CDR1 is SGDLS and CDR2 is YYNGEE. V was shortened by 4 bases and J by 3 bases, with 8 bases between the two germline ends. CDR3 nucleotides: TGTGCCAGCAGCATCGACAGCTACAATGAGCAGTTCTTC. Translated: CASSIDSYNEQFF.

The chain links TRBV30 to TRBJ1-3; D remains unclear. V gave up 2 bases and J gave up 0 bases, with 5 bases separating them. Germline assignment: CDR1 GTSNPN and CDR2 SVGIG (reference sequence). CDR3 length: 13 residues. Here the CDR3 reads CAWSFYSGNTIYF. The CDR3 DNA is TGTGCCTGGAGTTTTTACTCTGGAAACACCATATATTTT.

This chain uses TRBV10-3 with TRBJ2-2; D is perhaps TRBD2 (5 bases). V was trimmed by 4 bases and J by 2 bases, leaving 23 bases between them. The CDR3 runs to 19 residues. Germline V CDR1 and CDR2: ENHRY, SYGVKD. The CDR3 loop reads CAISAVEYSSGSNTGELFF. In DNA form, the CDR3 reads TGTGCCATCAGTGCTGTGGAGTACTCAAGCGGATCTAACACCGGGGAGCTGTTTTTT.

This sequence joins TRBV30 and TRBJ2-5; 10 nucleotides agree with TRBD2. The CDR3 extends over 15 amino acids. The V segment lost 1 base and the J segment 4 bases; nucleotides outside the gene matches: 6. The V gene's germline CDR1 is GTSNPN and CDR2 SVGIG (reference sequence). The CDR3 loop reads CAWSELAGAGETQYF. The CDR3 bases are TGTGCCTGGAGTGAGCTAGCGGGAGCGGGAGAGACCCAGTACTTC. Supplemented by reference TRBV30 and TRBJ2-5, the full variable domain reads SQTIHQWPATLVQPVGSPLSLECTVEGTSNPNLYWYRQAAGRGLQLLFYSVGIGQISSEVPQNLSASRPQDRQFILSSKKLLLSDSGFYLCAWSELAGAGETQYFGPGTRLLVL.

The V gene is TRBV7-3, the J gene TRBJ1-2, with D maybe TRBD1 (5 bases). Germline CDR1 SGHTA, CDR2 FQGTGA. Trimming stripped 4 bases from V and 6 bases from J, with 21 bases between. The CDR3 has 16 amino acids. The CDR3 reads CASSSVPLNRLNGYTF. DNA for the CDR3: TGTGCCAGCAGCTCAGTTCCGCTTAACAGGCTTAATGGCTACACCTTC.

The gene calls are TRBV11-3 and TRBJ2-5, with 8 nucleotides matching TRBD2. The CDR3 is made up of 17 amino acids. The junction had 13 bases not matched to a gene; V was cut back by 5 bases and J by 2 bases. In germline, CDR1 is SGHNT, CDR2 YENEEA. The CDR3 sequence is CASSPGGVAGSQETQYF. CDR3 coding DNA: TGTGCCAGCAGCCCGGGGGGAGTAGCGGGATCTCAAGAGACCCAGTACTTC.

This CDR3 is CASSLTAYPGGSYNEQFF. As DNA, the CDR3 is TGCGCCAGCAGCCTCACCGCCTACCCGGGAGGGTCCTACAATGAGCAGTTCTTC. The rearrangement links TRBV4-1 to TRBJ2-1, with TRBD2 matching 8 bases. The CDR3 has 18 amino acids. The germline V gene has CDR1 MGHRA and CDR2 YSYEKL. Germline trimming cut 4 bases from V and 1 base from J; bases unmatched to any gene: 12.

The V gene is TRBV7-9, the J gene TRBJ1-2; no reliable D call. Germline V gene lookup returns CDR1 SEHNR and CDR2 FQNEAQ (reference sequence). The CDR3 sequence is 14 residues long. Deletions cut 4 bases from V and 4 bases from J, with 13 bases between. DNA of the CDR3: TGTGCCAGCAGCTCCGCGTCGGATCCCTATGGCTACACCTTC. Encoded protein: CASSSASDPYGYTF.

CDR3 DNA sequence: TGTGCCAGCAGCCAACCGGGACAGGGGATCGCCGGGGAGCTGTTTTTT. Translating it yields CASSQPGQGIAGELFF. The rearrangement uses TRBV9 and TRBJ2-2; TRBD1 aligns across 10 bases. Trimming took 4 bases from V and 6 from J; bases not matched to a gene: 9. The CDR3 contains 16 residues. CDR1 SGDLS and CDR2 YYNGEE come from the germline V gene. Using reference TRBV9 and TRBJ2-2 for the parts outside the CDR3, the full variable domain is DSGVTQTPKHLITATGQRVTLRCSPRSGDLSVYWYQQSLDQGLQFLIQYYNGEERAKGNILERFSAQQFPDLHSELNLSSLELGDSALYFCASSQPGQGIAGELFFGEGSRLTVL.

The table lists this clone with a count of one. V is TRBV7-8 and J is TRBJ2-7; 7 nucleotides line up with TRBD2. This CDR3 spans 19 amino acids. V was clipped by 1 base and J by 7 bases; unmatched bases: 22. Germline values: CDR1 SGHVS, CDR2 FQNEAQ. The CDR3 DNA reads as TGTGCCAGCAGCTTAGTGGTGGGGGAGCGACTAGCAGGTTACGTAGAGCAGTACTTC. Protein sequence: CASSLVVGERLAGYVEQYF.

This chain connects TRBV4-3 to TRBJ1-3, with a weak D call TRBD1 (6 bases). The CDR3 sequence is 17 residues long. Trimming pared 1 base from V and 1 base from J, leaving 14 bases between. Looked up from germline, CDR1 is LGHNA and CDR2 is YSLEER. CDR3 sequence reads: CASSQVWGPTSGNTIYF. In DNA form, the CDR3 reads TGCGCCAGCAGCCAAGTTTGGGGGCCAACTTCTGGAAACACCATATATTTT.

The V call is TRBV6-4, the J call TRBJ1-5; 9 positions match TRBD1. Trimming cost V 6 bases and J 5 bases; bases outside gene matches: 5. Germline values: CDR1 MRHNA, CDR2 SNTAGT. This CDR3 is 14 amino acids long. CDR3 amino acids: CASRAGTGHQPQHF. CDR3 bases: TGTGCCAGCAGAGCCGGGACAGGGCATCAGCCCCAGCATTTT.

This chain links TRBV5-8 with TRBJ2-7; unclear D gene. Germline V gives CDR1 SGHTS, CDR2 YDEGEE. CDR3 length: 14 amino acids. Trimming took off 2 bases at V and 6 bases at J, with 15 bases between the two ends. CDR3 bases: TGTGCCAGCAGCTTCCGGGCTCTAAGACCCGAGCAGTACTTC. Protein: CASSFRALRPEQYF.

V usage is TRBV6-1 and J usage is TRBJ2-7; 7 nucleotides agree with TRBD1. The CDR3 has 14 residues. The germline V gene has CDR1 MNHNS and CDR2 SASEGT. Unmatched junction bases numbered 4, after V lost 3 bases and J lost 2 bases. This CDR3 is CASSDYRGTYEQYF. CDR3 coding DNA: TGTGCCAGCAGTGACTACAGGGGAACCTACGAGCAGTACTTC.

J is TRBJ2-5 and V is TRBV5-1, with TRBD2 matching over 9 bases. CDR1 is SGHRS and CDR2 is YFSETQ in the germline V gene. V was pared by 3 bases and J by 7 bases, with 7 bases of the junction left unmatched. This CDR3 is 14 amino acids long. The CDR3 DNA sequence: TGCGCCAGCAGCTCCGAGCGGGAGGAGCGGACCCAGTACTTC. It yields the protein CASSSEREERTQYF.

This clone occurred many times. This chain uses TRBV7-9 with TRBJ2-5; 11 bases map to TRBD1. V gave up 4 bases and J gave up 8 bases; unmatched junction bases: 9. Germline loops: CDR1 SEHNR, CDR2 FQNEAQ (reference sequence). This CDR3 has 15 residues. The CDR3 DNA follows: TGTGCCAGCAGCTACGGACAGGGGGCGATCGAAACCCAGTACTTC. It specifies CASSYGQGAIETQYF. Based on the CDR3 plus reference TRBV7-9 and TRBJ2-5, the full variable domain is DTGVSQNPRHKITKRGQNVTFRCDPISEHNRLYWYRQTLGQGPEFLTYFQNEAQLEKSRLLSDRFSAERPKGSFSTLEIQRTEQGDSAMYLCASSYGQGAIETQYFGPGTRLLVL.

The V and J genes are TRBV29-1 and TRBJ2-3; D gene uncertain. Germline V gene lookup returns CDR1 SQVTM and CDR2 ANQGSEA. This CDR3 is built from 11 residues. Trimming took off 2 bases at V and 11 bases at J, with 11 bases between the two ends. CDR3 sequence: CSVEFNAWQYF. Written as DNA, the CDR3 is TGCAGCGTTGAATTTAACGCTTGGCAGTATTTT.

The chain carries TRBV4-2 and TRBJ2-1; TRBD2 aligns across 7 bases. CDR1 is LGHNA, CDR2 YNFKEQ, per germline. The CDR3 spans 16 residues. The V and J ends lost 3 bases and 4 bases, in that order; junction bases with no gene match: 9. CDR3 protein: CASSQPGAGLYNEQFF. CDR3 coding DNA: TGTGCCAGCAGCCAGCCTGGAGCGGGGTTATACAATGAGCAGTTCTTC.

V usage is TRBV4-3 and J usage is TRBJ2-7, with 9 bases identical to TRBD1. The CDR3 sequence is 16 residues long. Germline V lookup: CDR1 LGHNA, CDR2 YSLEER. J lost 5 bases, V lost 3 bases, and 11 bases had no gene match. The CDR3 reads CASSQLDRGPRHEQYF. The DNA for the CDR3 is TGCGCCAGCAGCCAGTTGGACAGGGGCCCTCGTCACGAGCAGTACTTC.

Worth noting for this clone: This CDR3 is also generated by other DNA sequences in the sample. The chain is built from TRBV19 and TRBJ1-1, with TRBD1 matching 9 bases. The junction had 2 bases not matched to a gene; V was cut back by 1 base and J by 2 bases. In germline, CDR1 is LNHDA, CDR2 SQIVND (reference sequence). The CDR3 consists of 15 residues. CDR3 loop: CASSIGTGVNTEAFF. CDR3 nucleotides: TGTGCCAGTAGTATAGGGACAGGGGTCAACACTGAAGCTTTCTTT.

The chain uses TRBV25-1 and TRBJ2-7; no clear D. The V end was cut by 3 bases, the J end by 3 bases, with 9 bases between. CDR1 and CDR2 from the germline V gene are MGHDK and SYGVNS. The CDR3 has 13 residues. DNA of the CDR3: TGTGCCAGCAGTGATTCCTCCATCTACGAGCAGTACTTC. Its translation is CASSDSSIYEQYF.

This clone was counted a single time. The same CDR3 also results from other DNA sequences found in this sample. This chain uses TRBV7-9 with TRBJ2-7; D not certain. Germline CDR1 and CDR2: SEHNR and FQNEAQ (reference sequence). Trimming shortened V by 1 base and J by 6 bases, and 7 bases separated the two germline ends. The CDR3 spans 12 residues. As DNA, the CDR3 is TGTGCCAGCAGCTTAGGGGAAGCCGAGCAGTACTTC. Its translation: CASSLGEAEQYF.

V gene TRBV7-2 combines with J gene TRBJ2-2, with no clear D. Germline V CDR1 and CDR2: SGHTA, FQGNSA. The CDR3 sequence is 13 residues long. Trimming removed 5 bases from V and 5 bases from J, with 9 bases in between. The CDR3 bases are TGTGCCAGCAGCCCTAGAAATACCGGGGAGCTGTTTTTT. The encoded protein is CASSPRNTGELFF. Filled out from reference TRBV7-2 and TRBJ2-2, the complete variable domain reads GAGVSQSPSNKVTEKGKDVELRCDPISGHTALYWYRQSLGQGLEFLIYFQGNSAPDKSGLPSDRFSAERTGGSVSTLTIQRTQQEDSAVYLCASSPRNTGELFFGEGSRLTVL.

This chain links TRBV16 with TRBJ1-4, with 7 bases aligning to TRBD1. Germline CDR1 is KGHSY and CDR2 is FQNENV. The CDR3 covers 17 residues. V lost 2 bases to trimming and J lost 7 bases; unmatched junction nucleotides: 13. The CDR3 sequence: CASSQTIQGLGAEKLFF. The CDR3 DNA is TGTGCCAGCAGCCAAACGATACAGGGGCTTGGGGCTGAAAAACTGTTTTTT.

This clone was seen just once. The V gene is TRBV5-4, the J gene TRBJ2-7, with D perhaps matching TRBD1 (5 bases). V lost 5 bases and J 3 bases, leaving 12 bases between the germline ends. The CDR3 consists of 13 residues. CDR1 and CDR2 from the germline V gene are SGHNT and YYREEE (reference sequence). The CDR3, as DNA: TGTGCCAGCAGTTTGAACCAGGGCTACGAGCAGTACTTC. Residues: CASSLNQGYEQYF.